The next 6 T cell receptor beta chains were all read from a single sample in a study of cytomegalovirus exposure and HLA in healthy donors. Amplification used 60 Vbeta primers and 13 Jbeta primers. TCRdb's copy holds only in-frame clones and misses some; the assay was immunoSEQ multiplex PCR. The sample yields around 110,000 clones, 70% to 75% seen once. The specimen sequenced was PBMCs. These receptor sequences come from a woman aged 18 to 35 in good health and CMV-seronegative.

This clone has only a few counts. The chain recombines TRBV5-1 with TRBJ1-1, with 8 bases aligning to TRBD1. The CDR3 extends over 12 amino acids. Germline V CDR1 and CDR2: SGHRS, YFSETQ. V gave up 3 bases and J gave up 8 bases; unmatched junction bases: 3. CDR3 loop: CASSSDRAEAFF. The CDR3, as DNA: TGCGCCAGCAGCTCGGACAGGGCAGAAGCTTTCTTT.

The gene calls are TRBV4-1 and TRBJ2-7, with a possible D match to TRBD2 (6 bases). Trimming removed 1 base at V and 2 bases at J, with 18 bases between. The CDR3 runs to 17 residues. Germline lookup yields CDR1 MGHRA and CDR2 YSYEKL. CDR3 coding DNA: TGCGCCAGCAGCCAAGGGTCAAGGGTAGGCGGGACCTACGAGCAGTACTTC. It codes for CASSQGSRVGGTYEQYF.

This clone was detected only once. The chain links TRBV27 to TRBJ2-3; a possible D gene is TRBD2 (5 bases). CDR1 and CDR2 (germline): MNHEY, SMNVEV (reference sequence). This CDR3 region has 11 residues. Between the trimmed V and J ends, which lost 6 bases and 6 bases, there was a span of 7 bases. CDR3 in amino acids: CASRWEDTQYF. The CDR3, as DNA: TGTGCCAGCAGATGGGAGGATACGCAGTATTTT.

The V call is TRBV2, the J call TRBJ1-5; 9 positions match TRBD1. This CDR3 has 15 residues. The V segment lost 3 bases and the J segment 7 bases; nucleotides outside the gene matches: 7. Germline V lookup: CDR1 SNHLY, CDR2 FYNNEI. CDR3 in DNA: TGTGCCAGCAGTGACGGGACAGGGTCAGGACAGCCCCAGCATTTT. It is translated as CASSDGTGSGQPQHF.

The gene calls are TRBV5-1 and TRBJ2-7; 7 positions agree with TRBD2. V lost 3 bases, J lost 6 bases, and 9 bases stayed unmatched. Germline V CDR1 and CDR2: SGHRS, YFSETQ. This CDR3 has 14 amino acids. The CDR3 DNA reads as TGCGCCAGCAGCTCGAGGGAGGGACTGGGCGAGCAGTACTTC. Protein product: CASSSREGLGEQYF.

As to this clone: The germline gene is not matched at one end of the junction; a read error may be the cause. This chain links TRBV7-6 with TRBJ2-1; 9 bases are shared with TRBD2. Germline V gene lookup returns CDR1 SGHVS and CDR2 FNYEAQ. The CDR3 extends over 16 amino acids. The CDR3 DNA reads as TGTGCCAGCAGATTAGTGGCTAGCGGGGAGTATAGTGAGCAGTTCTTC. Its protein is CASRLVASGEYSEQFF.